One sample yielded the 26 T cell receptor beta chains listed below, sequenced in a study of early T cells in non-severe SARS-CoV-2 infection. TCRdb passed the 5' RACE reads through MiXCR, listing each CDR3 protein once. The sample lists 80,000 to 95,000 distinct CDR3 sequences; approximately 13% were seen once. The material sequenced was whole blood. These receptors were obtained from an adult who was a healthcare worker with PCR-confirmed SARS-CoV-2 infection or an uninfected control (not recorded which).

The chain uses TRBV9 and TRBJ1-3; no firm D call. Between the trimmed V and J ends, which lost 0 bases and 0 bases, there was a span of 10 bases. CDR3 size: 16 residues. Germline V CDR1 and CDR2: SGDLS, YYNGEE. The CDR3 DNA follows: TGTGCCAGCAGCGTAGATCCGGACCCCTCTGGAAACACCATATATTTT. This encodes CASSVDPDPSGNTIYF. The whole variable domain, filled in from reference TRBV9 and TRBJ1-3, reads DSGVTQTPKHLITATGQRVTLRCSPRSGDLSVYWYQQSLDQGLQFLIQYYNGEERAKGNILERFSAQQFPDLHSELNLSSLELGDSALYFCASSVDPDPSGNTIYFGEGSWLTVV.

This clonotype has just a few counts. V is TRBV14 and J is TRBJ2-1, with D maybe TRBD1 (6 bases). Looked up from germline, CDR1 is SGHDN and CDR2 is FVKESK. This CDR3 region has 14 residues. Trimming took off 0 bases at V and 10 bases at J, with 13 bases between the two ends. This chain's CDR3 is CASSQDSGEGEQFF. As DNA, the CDR3 is TGTGCCAGCAGCCAAGATTCAGGGGAAGGGGAGCAGTTCTTC.

This clonotype was seen at least ten times. The CDR3 reads CASSYSDRESGELFF. CDR3 bases: TGTGCCAGCAGTTATTCCGACAGGGAGTCCGGGGAGCTGTTTTTT. This sequence joins TRBV6-2 or TRBV6-3 and TRBJ2-2, with TRBD1 matching over 7 bases. Trimming took 3 bases from V and 6 from J; bases not matched to a gene: 7. The CDR3 is 15 amino acids. From germline, CDR1 is MNHEY and CDR2 SVGEGT.

V is TRBV28 and J is TRBJ1-6; D gene ambiguous. V shed 5 bases and J shed 7 bases, with 15 bases lying between them. The germline V gene has CDR1 MDHEN and CDR2 SYDVKM. The CDR3 extends over 15 amino acids. In nucleotides, the CDR3 is TGTGCCAGCAGTCCTCCAGGACGGATCAATTCACCCCTCCACTTT. Translated, it gives CASSPPGRINSPLHF.

The chain links TRBV12-3 or TRBV12-4 to TRBJ2-1; no firm D call. Trimming cost V 6 bases and J 1 base, with 13 bases left between them. CDR3 length equals 15 residues. The CDR3 here is CASRPTPPSYNEQFF. The CDR3 DNA reads as TGTGCCAGCAGACCGACCCCCCCGTCCTACAATGAGCAGTTCTTC.

The table lists this clonotype with many counts. This chain connects TRBV6-2 or TRBV6-3 to TRBJ2-7; D tentatively fits TRBD1 or TRBD2 (5 bases each). This CDR3 spans 14 amino acids. Looked up from germline, CDR1 is MNHEY and CDR2 is SVGEGT. The V gene lost 7 bases and the J gene lost 0 bases, with 13 bases spanning the gap. In DNA form, the CDR3 reads TGTGCCAGCAATTCCCGGGGCAGCTCCTACGAGCAGTACTTC. Protein: CASNSRGSSYEQYF.

A few counts support this clonotype. The gene calls are TRBV7-8 and TRBJ1-1, with a weak D call TRBD1 (5 bases). The V and J ends lost 2 bases and 0 bases respectively, with 10 bases between them. The V gene's germline CDR1 is SGHVS and CDR2 FQNEAQ. This CDR3 region has 15 residues. CDR3 DNA sequence: TGTGCCAGCAGCTTATTTGAGGGGATGAACACTGAAGCTTTCTTT. This sequence encodes CASSLFEGMNTEAFF.

This clonotype showed up many times. The gene calls are TRBV3-1 and TRBJ2-1; D may be TRBD2 (6 bases). CDR1 is LGHDT, CDR2 YNNKEL, per germline (reference sequence). V was trimmed by 0 bases and J by 2 bases, leaving 14 bases between them. This CDR3 is 17 amino acids long. CDR3: CASSQEGLGNAYNEQFF. CDR3 in DNA: TGTGCCAGCAGCCAAGAGGGACTGGGGAATGCCTACAATGAGCAGTTCTTC.

This clonotype was seen only once. The chain joins TRBV11-2 to TRBJ1-1; no firm D call. Trimming shortened V by 5 bases and J by 0 bases, and 13 bases separated the two germline ends. Germline values: CDR1 SGHAT, CDR2 FQNNGV. This CDR3 contains 15 residues. CDR3 residues: CASSIRPSMNTEAFF. CDR3 nucleotides: TGTGCCAGCAGCATACGGCCCTCAATGAACACTGAAGCTTTCTTT.

The CDR3 here is CASSYSKVGRYEQYF. DNA for the CDR3: TGTGCCAGCAGTTACTCGAAAGTCGGACGGTACGAGCAGTACTTC. This sequence joins TRBV6-5 and TRBJ2-7; D is undetermined. V was cut by 0 bases and J by 4 bases, with 13 bases left in between. The CDR3 consists of 15 residues. The germline V gene encodes CDR1 MNHEY and CDR2 SVGAGI.

This clonotype came up a few times. The genes are TRBV5-1 and TRBJ2-3; a weak D match, TRBD2 (7 bases). The CDR3 sequence is 17 residues long. V was clipped by 0 bases and J by 6 bases, with 20 bases between them. Germline V gives CDR1 SGHRS, CDR2 YFSETQ. CDR3 coding DNA: TGCGCCAGCAGCTTGGGATCGCGGGGGCGGATGAGGGATACGCAGTATTTT. Its protein product is CASSLGSRGRMRDTQYF. The full variable domain, its missing parts supplied by reference TRBV5-1 and TRBJ2-3, is KAGVTQTPRYLIKTRGQQVTLSCSPISGHRSVSWYQQTPGQGLQFLFEYFSETQRNKGNFPGRFSGRQFSNSRSEMNVSTLELGDSALYLCASSLGSRGRMRDTQYFGPGTRLTVL.

This clonotype was seen only a few times. The chain links TRBV7-8 to TRBJ1-4; D is ambiguous. With 2 bases removed from V and 8 bases from J, the gap between germline ends came to 15 bases. The germline gives CDR1 SGHVS, CDR2 FQNEAQ. The CDR3 spans 15 residues. The CDR3 here is CASSLRSQGEEKLFF. The CDR3 nucleotides read TGTGCCAGCAGCTTAAGGTCTCAAGGCGAAGAAAAACTGTTTTTT.

The rearrangement joins TRBV18 to TRBJ2-3, with TRBD2 matching over 13 bases. J was trimmed by 2 bases and V by 3 bases; bases with no gene match: 5. This CDR3 region has 17 residues. Looked up from germline, CDR1 is KGHSH and CDR2 is LQKENI. CDR3 region: CASSPGLAGINTDTQYF. CDR3 DNA sequence: TGTGCCAGCTCACCGGGACTAGCGGGGATAAACACAGATACGCAGTATTTT.

This clonotype came up a few times. The chain uses TRBV6-2 or TRBV6-3 and TRBJ2-6; D is unresolved. Germline-derived CDR1 and CDR2 are MNHEY and SVGEGT. The CDR3 loop spans 17 amino acids. V gave up 6 bases and J gave up 0 bases, with 15 bases separating them. Here the CDR3 reads CASRTTDSTSGANVLTF. For the CDR3, the DNA is TGTGCCAGCAGAACGACCGATTCCACCTCTGGGGCCAACGTCCTGACTTTC.

There are a few counts of this clonotype. This sequence joins TRBV7-6 and TRBJ2-7; 8 bases align to TRBD1. From germline, CDR1 is SGHVS and CDR2 FNYEAQ. V was pared by 5 bases and J by 7 bases, with 13 bases of the junction left unmatched. This CDR3 has 15 residues. In nucleotides, the CDR3 is TGTGCCAGCAGCACCGGACAGGGCGAGTTAGGGGAGCAGTACTTC. It specifies CASSTGQGELGEQYF.

The chain links TRBV4-3 to TRBJ2-7; D perhaps matches TRBD1 (6 bases). The CDR3 length is 19 residues. Between the trimmed V and J ends, which lost 0 bases and 0 bases, there was a span of 21 bases. From germline, CDR1 is LGHNA and CDR2 YSLEER. CDR3 loop: CASSQDATVQGLLSYEQYF. The CDR3 DNA is TGCGCCAGCAGCCAAGACGCCACCGTACAGGGCCTCCTCTCCTACGAGCAGTACTTC.

This clonotype has only a few counts. V gene TRBV20-1 combines with J gene TRBJ2-7, with TRBD1 matching over 8 bases. Germline-derived CDR1 and CDR2 are DFQATT and SNEGSKA (reference sequence). This CDR3 is 14 amino acids long. V shed 0 bases and J 5 bases; nucleotides not matched to a gene: 6. The CDR3 sequence: CSARDLGQGHEQYF. CDR3 nucleotide sequence: TGCAGTGCTAGAGATCTTGGACAGGGCCACGAGCAGTACTTC.

This clonotype was seen a few times. The gene calls are TRBV12-3 or TRBV12-4 and TRBJ1-1; D is unresolved. The CDR3 covers 13 residues. Deletions cut 3 bases from V and 5 bases from J, with 10 bases between. The CDR3 DNA reads TGTGCCAGCAGTTTTAAGGGTCGAACTGAAGCTTTCTTT. It translates to CASSFKGRTEAFF.

This clonotype occurred many times. The chain joins TRBV7-8 to TRBJ1-6; TRBD1 matches at 10 bases. Trimming cost V 7 bases and J 7 bases; bases outside gene matches: 10. Germline V lookup: CDR1 SGHVS, CDR2 FQNEAQ. The length of the CDR3 is 16 residues. CDR3: CASTRARDRGNSPLHF. Here the CDR3 DNA reads TGTGCCAGCACCCGAGCCCGGGACAGGGGAAATTCACCCCTCCACTTT.

This clonotype was seen at least ten times. The V gene is TRBV7-9, the J gene TRBJ1-2; tentatively, D is TRBD1 (6 bases). The CDR3 extends over 15 amino acids. V lost 2 bases to trimming and J lost 4 bases, with 14 bases between them. Germline values: CDR1 SEHNR, CDR2 FQNEAQ (reference sequence). The CDR3 loop is CASSLLRGPLYGYTF. In nucleotides, the CDR3 is TGTGCCAGCAGCTTACTCCGGGGGCCGCTCTATGGCTACACCTTC.

This clonotype has ten or more counts. J is TRBJ2-2 and V is TRBV29-1, with D unclear. Per germline, CDR1 SQVTM and CDR2 ANQGSEA. Between the trimmed V and J ends, which lost 5 bases and 1 base, there was a span of 8 bases. The CDR3 runs to 13 residues. CDR3 protein: CSVSRRNTGELFF. CDR3 in DNA: TGCAGCGTTAGTAGAAGGAACACCGGGGAGCTGTTTTTT.

The chain couples TRBV9 to TRBJ2-3; 12 bases map to TRBD2. Germline CDR1 and CDR2: SGDLS and YYNGEE. With V trimmed by 0 bases and J by 6 bases, 11 bases remained unmatched. The length of the CDR3 is 18 residues. CDR3 loop: CASSVDPSSGGARDTQYF. In nucleotides, the CDR3 is TGTGCCAGCAGCGTAGACCCCTCTAGCGGGGGGGCCCGGGATACGCAGTATTTT.

This sequence joins TRBV7-8 and TRBJ2-6; D unresolved. Germline V gives CDR1 SGHVS, CDR2 FQNEAQ. Trimming removed 5 bases from V and 2 bases from J, with 10 bases in between. The CDR3 totals 15 residues. CDR3 coding DNA: TGTGCCAGCAGCCCCCGTGGTCCTGGGGCCAACGTCCTGACTTTC. Translated: CASSPRGPGANVLTF.

This clonotype was observed a few times. The rearrangement uses TRBV5-1 and TRBJ2-7; no reliable D call. The V gene lost 3 bases and the J gene lost 0 bases, with 7 bases spanning the gap. This CDR3 has 13 amino acids. Looked up from germline, CDR1 is SGHRS and CDR2 is YFSETQ. The CDR3 region has the DNA TGCGCCAGCAGCTACAGCAGCTCCTACGAGCAGTACTTC. Its translation is CASSYSSSYEQYF.

The chain employs TRBV5-1 and TRBJ2-3, with 11 bases aligning to TRBD2. Germline CDR1 reads SGHRS; CDR2 reads YFSETQ. The CDR3 length is 17 residues. V shed 3 bases, J shed 3 bases, and the junction held 9 bases outside the gene matches. CDR3 in DNA: TGCGCCAGCAGCTCGCAAACTAGCGGGGGCGTGACAGATACGCAGTATTTT. Translated, it gives CASSSQTSGGVTDTQYF.

This clonotype was counted many times. The chain couples TRBV20-1 to TRBJ2-1; TRBD1 matches at 7 bases. Losses at the gene ends were 3 bases for V and 6 bases for J; bases not matched to a gene: 11. The germline gives CDR1 DFQATT, CDR2 SNEGSKA (reference sequence). This CDR3 has 15 amino acids. CDR3 DNA: TGCAGTGCTAGTCGCACAGGGGCCTCTCGCAATGAGCAGTTCTTC. As protein: CSASRTGASRNEQFF.